This TCR beta chain came from a study of shared clonotypes between healthy human individuals. Method: immunoSEQ multiplex PCR; TCRdb's copy keeps in-frame clones and lacks some. This repertoire shows around 1,100,000 clones, around 77% found once; its top ten account for roughly 0.82%. Concerning this clone itself: Its antigen is unknown.

Study-wide results and caveats: With four donors compared, around 4.7% of naive CD4 clonotypes were shared.

The germline gives CDR1 SQVTM, CDR2 ANQGSEA. CDR3 length: 12 residues. Trimming removed 5 bases from V and 5 bases from J; junction bases left unmatched: 2. The genes are TRBV29-1 and TRBJ1-4, with TRBD1 matching over 7 bases. The clonotype was recovered from a man younger than 30 in good health. Some clones in this sample may be carry-over from other donors' samples. Sequenced: memory CD4+ T cells from PBMCs. The subset here: CD45RA-negative fraction. CDR3 bases: TGCAGCGTTAGGGACAGCAATGAAAAACTGTTTTTT. As protein: CSVRDSNEKLFF.